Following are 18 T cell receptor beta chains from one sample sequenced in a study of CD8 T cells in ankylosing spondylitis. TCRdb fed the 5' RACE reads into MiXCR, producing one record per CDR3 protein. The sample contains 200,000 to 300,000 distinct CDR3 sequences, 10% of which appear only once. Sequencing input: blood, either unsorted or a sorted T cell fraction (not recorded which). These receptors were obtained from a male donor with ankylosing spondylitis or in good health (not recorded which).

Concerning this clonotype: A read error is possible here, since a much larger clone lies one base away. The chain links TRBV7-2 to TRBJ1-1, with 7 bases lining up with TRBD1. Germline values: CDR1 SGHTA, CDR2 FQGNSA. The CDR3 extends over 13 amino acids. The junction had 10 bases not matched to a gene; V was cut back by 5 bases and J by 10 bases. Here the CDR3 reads CASSVDRVRAAFF. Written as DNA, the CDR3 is TGTGCCAGCAGCGTCGACAGGGTTAGAGCAGCTTTCTTT.

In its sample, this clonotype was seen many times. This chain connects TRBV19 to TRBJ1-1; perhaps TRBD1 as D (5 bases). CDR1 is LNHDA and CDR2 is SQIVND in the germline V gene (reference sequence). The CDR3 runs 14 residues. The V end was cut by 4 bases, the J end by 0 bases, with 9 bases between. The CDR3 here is CASSRDGMNTEAFF. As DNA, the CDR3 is TGTGCCAGTAGTAGGGACGGAATGAACACTGAAGCTTTCTTT.

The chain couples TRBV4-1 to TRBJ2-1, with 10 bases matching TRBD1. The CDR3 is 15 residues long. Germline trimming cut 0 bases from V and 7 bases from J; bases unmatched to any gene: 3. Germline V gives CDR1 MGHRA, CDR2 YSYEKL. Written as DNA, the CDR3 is TGCGCCAGCAGCCAAGAGGAGGGACAGGGGAATGAGCAGTTCTTC. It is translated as CASSQEEGQGNEQFF.

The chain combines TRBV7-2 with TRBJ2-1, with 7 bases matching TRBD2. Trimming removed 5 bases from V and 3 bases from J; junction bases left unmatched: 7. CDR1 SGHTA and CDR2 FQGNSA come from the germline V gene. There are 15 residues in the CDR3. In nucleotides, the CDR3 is TGTGCCAGCAGCCAACCGGGGGGAGGCTACAATGAGCAGTTCTTC. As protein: CASSQPGGGYNEQFF. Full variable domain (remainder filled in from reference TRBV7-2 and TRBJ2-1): GAGVSQSPSNKVTEKGKDVELRCDPISGHTALYWYRQSLGQGLEFLIYFQGNSAPDKSGLPSDRFSAERTGGSVSTLTIQRTQQEDSAVYLCASSQPGGGYNEQFFGPGTRLTVL.

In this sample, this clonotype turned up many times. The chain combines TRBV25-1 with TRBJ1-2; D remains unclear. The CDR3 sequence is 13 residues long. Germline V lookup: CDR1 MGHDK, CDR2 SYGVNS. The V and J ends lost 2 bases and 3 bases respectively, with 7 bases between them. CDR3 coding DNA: TGTGCCAGCAGTGAAATAGGAGACTATGGCTACACCTTC. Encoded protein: CASSEIGDYGYTF.

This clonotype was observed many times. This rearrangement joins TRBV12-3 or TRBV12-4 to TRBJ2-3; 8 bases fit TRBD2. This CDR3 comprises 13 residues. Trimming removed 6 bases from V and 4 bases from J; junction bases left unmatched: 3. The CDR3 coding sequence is TGTGCCAGCAGGCGGGGGGATGCAGATACGCAGTATTTT. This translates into CASRRGDADTQYF.

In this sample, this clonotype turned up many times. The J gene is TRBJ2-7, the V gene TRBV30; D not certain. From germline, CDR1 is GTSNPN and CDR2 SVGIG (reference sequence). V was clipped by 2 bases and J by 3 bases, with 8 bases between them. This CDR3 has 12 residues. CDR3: CAWSPGVYEQYF. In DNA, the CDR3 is TGTGCCTGGAGTCCTGGGGTCTACGAGCAGTACTTC.

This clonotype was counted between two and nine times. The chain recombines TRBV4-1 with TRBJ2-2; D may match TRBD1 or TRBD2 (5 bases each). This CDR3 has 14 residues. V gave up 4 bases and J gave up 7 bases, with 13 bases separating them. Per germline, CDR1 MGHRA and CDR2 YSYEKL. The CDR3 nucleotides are TGCGCCAGCAGCCTGGGACCTAGGGGCGGGGAGCTGTTTTTT. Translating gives CASSLGPRGGELFF.

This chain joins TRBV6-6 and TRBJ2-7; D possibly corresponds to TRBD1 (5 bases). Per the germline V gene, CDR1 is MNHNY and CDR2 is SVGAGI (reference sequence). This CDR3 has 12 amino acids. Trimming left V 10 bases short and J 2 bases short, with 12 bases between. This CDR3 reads CATADNAYEQYF. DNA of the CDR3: TGTGCCACTGCGGACAACGCCTACGAGCAGTACTTC.

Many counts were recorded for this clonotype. Here the CDR3 DNA reads TGTGCCAGCAGTCCCACAAGGAGCTCCTACAATGAGCAGTTCTTC. Residues: CASSPTRSSYNEQFF. V and J are TRBV6-1 and TRBJ2-1; D gene unclear. The germline V gene encodes CDR1 MNHNS and CDR2 SASEGT. V lost 5 bases and J 0 bases, leaving 11 bases between the germline ends. CDR3 length equals 15 residues.

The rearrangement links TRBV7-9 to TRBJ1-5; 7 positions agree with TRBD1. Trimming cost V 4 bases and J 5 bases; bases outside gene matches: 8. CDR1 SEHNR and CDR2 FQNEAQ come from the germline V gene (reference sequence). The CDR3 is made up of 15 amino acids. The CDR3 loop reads CASSWGRGGDQPQHF. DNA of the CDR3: TGTGCCAGCAGCTGGGGCAGGGGGGGGGATCAGCCCCAGCATTTT. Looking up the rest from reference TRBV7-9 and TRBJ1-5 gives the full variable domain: DTGVSQNPRHKITKRGQNVTFRCDPISEHNRLYWYRQTLGQGPEFLTYFQNEAQLEKSRLLSDRFSAERPKGSFSTLEIQRTEQGDSAMYLCASSWGRGGDQPQHFGDGTRLSIL.

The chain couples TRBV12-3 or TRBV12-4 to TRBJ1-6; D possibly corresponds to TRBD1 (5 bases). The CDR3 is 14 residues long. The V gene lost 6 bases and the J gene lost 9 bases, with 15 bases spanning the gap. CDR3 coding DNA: TGTGCCAGCAGCGAGGGCAGGGATATTTCACCCCTCCACTTT. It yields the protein CASSEGRDISPLHF.

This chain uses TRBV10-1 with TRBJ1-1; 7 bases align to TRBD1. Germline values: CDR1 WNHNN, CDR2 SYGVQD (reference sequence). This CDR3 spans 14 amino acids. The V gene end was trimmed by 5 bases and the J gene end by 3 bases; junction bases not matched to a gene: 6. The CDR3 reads CASSSDRLDTEAFF. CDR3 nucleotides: TGCGCCAGCAGTTCGGACAGGCTGGACACTGAAGCTTTCTTT.

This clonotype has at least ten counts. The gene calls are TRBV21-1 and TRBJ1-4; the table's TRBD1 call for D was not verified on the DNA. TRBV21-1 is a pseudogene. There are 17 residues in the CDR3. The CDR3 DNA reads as TGTGCCAGCACCCCCGGGACAGAAGTACCCGGAGGGGAAAAACTGTTTTTT. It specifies CASTPGTEVPGGEKLFF.

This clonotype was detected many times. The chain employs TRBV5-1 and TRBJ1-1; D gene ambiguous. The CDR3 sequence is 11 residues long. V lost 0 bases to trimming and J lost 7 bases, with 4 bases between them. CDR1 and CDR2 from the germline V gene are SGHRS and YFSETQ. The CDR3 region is CASSLDSEAFF. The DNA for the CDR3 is TGCGCCAGCAGCTTGGACAGTGAAGCTTTCTTT.

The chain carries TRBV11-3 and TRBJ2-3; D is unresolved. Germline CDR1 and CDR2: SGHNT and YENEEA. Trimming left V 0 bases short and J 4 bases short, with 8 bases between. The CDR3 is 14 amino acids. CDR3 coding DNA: TGTGCCAGCAGCTTAGAATCGCTAGCAGATACGCAGTATTTT. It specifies CASSLESLADTQYF.

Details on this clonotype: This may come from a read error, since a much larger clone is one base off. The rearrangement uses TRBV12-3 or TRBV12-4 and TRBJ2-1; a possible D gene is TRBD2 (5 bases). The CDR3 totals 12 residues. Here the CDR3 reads CAISLSGNEQFF. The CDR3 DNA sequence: TGTGCCATCAGTTTAAGCGGCAATGAGCAGTTCTTC.

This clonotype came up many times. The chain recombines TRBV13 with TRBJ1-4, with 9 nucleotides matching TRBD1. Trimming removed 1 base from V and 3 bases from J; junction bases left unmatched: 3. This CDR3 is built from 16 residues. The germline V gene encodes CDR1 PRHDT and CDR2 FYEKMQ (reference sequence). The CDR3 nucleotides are TGTGCCAGCAGCTTAGCGACAGGGGGAGCTAATGAAAAACTGTTTTTT. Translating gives CASSLATGGANEKLFF.